What follows is one TCR beta chain and its context. How the authors handled the data: Researchers report that nucleated cell counts were estimated from reference gene primer amplification. The assay was immunoSEQ multiplex PCR, and TCRdb's table has in-frame clones only and misses some. V, J and clone size are taken as reported in that table, and D and trimming were inferred from the DNA itself. The data hold just over 90,000 clones, with 70% to 85% observed a single time. This CDR3 region has 14 residues. CDR1 KGHDR and CDR2 SFDVKD come from the germline V gene. The ends were cut back, 3 bases at V and 1 base at J, with 8 bases in the middle. This sample stems from a study of blood T cell repertoires in COVID-19. Study summary: T cells, B-cell-depleted T cells, or PBMCs provided the cDNA or gDNA that served as material.

The chain carries TRBV24-1 and TRBJ1-1, with TRBD1 as a possible D gene (6 bases). Sample: peripheral blood. The source is a man aged 70-80 years with acute or convalescent COVID-19. CDR3 sequence: CATSDNRENTEAFF. CDR3 DNA sequence: TGTGCCACCAGTGATAACAGGGAGAACACTGAAGCTTTCTTT.